This T cell receptor beta chain comes out of a study of a mutant IDH1 vaccine in newly diagnosed glioma. Assay used: immunoSEQ multiplex PCR; TCRdb lists only in-frame clones, some missing. The repertoire includes over 30,000 clones, over 60% of them detected once, and roughly 9% sits in the top ten. This clone came up a few times. Trimming removed 1 base at V and 0 bases at J, with 9 bases between. The V gene's germline CDR1 is SGHVS and CDR2 FQNEAQ. The CDR3 has 16 residues. Stated time point: baseline, week 1 (first vaccination visit). Treatment meaning: pre-vaccination baseline after standard-of-care therapy.

The rearrangement joins TRBV7-8 to TRBJ2-2; D gene uncertain. Sequenced here: peripheral blood mononuclear cells (PBMCs), sampled from a glioma patient treated with radiotherapy, temozolomide or both. This sequence was found in a man in his fifties with glioma. Some clones in this sample may be carry-over from other donors' samples. The CDR3 DNA reads as TGTGCCAGCAGCTTAGAGTGGACGACGAACACCGGGGAGCTGTTTTTT. The encoded protein is CASSLEWTTNTGELFF.